What follows are 30 T cell receptor beta chains derived from one specimen sequenced in a study of blood T cells in healthy people across ages. Together with a sample-barcoded 5' primer, a J-beta primer mix was included in a second PCR lasting about 7 to 11 cycles. Each CDR3 protein is one row after TCRdb ran MiXCR on the 5' RACE reads. This table has around 940,000 distinct CDR3 sequences, 51% appearing once. Input material: blood. All receptors derive from a woman aged 55-70 years in good health.

This chain connects TRBV24-1 to TRBJ1-4, with 9 bases fitting TRBD1. V was pared by 4 bases and J by 3 bases, with 8 bases of the junction left unmatched. The CDR3 totals 17 residues. Germline V gene sequence: CDR1 KGHDR, CDR2 SFDVKD. CDR3 nucleotides: TGTGCCACCAGTGAGTCCGGGACAGGGCGGGCTAATGAAAAACTGTTTTTT. The encoded protein is CATSESGTGRANEKLFF.

V gene TRBV27 combines with J gene TRBJ1-2; D may be TRBD1 (5 bases). V was shortened by 5 bases and J by 6 bases, with 16 bases between the two germline ends. Germline V lookup: CDR1 MNHEY, CDR2 SMNVEV (reference sequence). This CDR3 region has 14 residues. This chain's CDR3 is CASSLNSGWDGYTF. The CDR3, as DNA: TGTGCCAGCAGTCTAAATTCAGGGTGGGATGGCTACACCTTC.

This clonotype was seen at least ten times. This sequence joins TRBV29-1 and TRBJ2-3, with D possibly matching TRBD2 (6 bases). Germline CDR1 SQVTM, CDR2 ANQGSEA. The CDR3 has 17 amino acids. Trimming took 8 bases from V and 4 from J, leaving 28 bases between them. As DNA, the CDR3 is TGCAGCTCCAACTCTCAGCGGGCCTCCCAGGGAGCAGATACGCAGTATTTT. It translates to CSSNSQRASQGADTQYF.

This clonotype was seen a few times. This chain joins TRBV2 and TRBJ2-7, with TRBD1 identical over 7 bases. The CDR3 covers 13 residues. Germline V gene sequence: CDR1 SNHLY, CDR2 FYNNEI. Unmatched junction bases numbered 7, after V lost 6 bases and J lost 5 bases. The CDR3 sequence: CASRGTELNEQYF. CDR3 sequence (DNA): TGTGCCAGCAGAGGGACAGAACTAAACGAGCAGTACTTC.

The chain is built from TRBV4-1 and TRBJ2-1; 8 bases align to TRBD2. CDR3 length: 15 residues. V was pared by 0 bases and J by 6 bases, with 4 bases of the junction left unmatched. CDR1 MGHRA and CDR2 YSYEKL come from the germline V gene. CDR3 sequence: CASSQELGLANEQFF. DNA of the CDR3: TGCGCCAGCAGCCAAGAGCTCGGACTAGCCAATGAGCAGTTCTTC.

The chain employs TRBV12-3 or TRBV12-4 and TRBJ2-3, with 7 bases aligning to TRBD2. The V gene end was trimmed by 10 bases and the J gene end by 0 bases; junction bases not matched to a gene: 10. CDR3 length: 15 residues. Here the CDR3 reads CATRKGTTSTDTQYF. DNA for the CDR3: TGTGCCACCCGAAAGGGGACTACTAGCACAGATACGCAGTATTTT.

The chain has TRBV5-1 and TRBJ2-1; D not resolved. Germline CDR1 and CDR2: SGHRS and YFSETQ. V lost 0 bases and J 7 bases, leaving 14 bases between the germline ends. This CDR3 is 15 amino acids long. The CDR3 coding sequence is TGCGCCAGCAGCTTGGGCGAGAGACCTACGAATGAGCAGTTCTTC. Encoded protein: CASSLGERPTNEQFF.

This chain links TRBV3-1 with TRBJ1-2, with D unclear. CDR3 length: 13 residues. Germline V gene lookup returns CDR1 LGHDT and CDR2 YNNKEL (reference sequence). The V end was cut by 4 bases, the J end by 4 bases, with 10 bases between. The CDR3 is CASSRSEGYGYTF. CDR3 nucleotides: TGTGCCAGCAGCCGCTCCGAGGGCTATGGCTACACCTTC.

V gene TRBV11-2 combines with J gene TRBJ2-3; TRBD2 matches 13 bases. Looked up from germline, CDR1 is SGHAT and CDR2 is FQNNGV. The CDR3 contains 18 residues. The junction had 13 bases not matched to a gene; V was cut back by 6 bases and J by 4 bases. CDR3 sequence reads: CASSRPGLAGRGADTQYF. The CDR3 DNA reads as TGTGCCAGCAGTCGACCGGGACTAGCGGGAAGGGGTGCAGATACGCAGTATTTT.

The rearrangement joins TRBV7-2 to TRBJ2-1; TRBD2 aligns across 9 bases. Looked up from germline, CDR1 is SGHTA and CDR2 is FQGNSA. V trimming: 8 bases; J trimming: 6 bases; junction bases outside the gene matches: 8. The CDR3 is 14 residues long. The CDR3 here is CASRAAGGGNEQFF. The CDR3 DNA sequence: TGTGCCAGCCGCGCCGCGGGAGGGGGCAATGAGCAGTTCTTC.

This chain links TRBV18 with TRBJ1-5, with 11 bases that match TRBD1. This CDR3 contains 17 residues. V gave up 3 bases and J gave up 2 bases; unmatched junction bases: 6. CDR1 and CDR2 from the germline V gene are KGHSH and LQKENI. CDR3: CASSPLDRGRGNQPQHF. The DNA for the CDR3 is TGTGCCAGCTCACCCTTGGACAGGGGGCGAGGCAATCAGCCCCAGCATTTT.

This clonotype has a count of ten or more. The chain carries TRBV4-2 and TRBJ2-7; D is unresolved. Trimming stripped 1 base from V and 0 bases from J, with 4 bases between. Germline V gene lookup returns CDR1 LGHNA and CDR2 YNFKEQ. CDR3 length equals 13 residues. CDR3 sequence: CASSQVRSYEQYF. The CDR3 DNA reads TGTGCCAGCAGCCAAGTTCGCTCCTACGAGCAGTACTTC.

The gene calls are TRBV7-9 and TRBJ2-7; no clear D. Germline lookup yields CDR1 SEHNR and CDR2 FQNEAQ (reference sequence). V was cut by 3 bases and J by 5 bases, with 14 bases left in between. CDR3 size: 14 residues. CDR3 sequence (DNA): TGTGCCAGCAGCTTCCCGGGCAGGAGCCACGAGCAGTACTTC. Translation: CASSFPGRSHEQYF.

The chain employs TRBV12-5 and TRBJ2-3, with 12 positions matching TRBD2. The ends lost 2 bases at V and 7 bases at J; junction bases unmatched: 10. The CDR3 length is 17 residues. CDR1 is LGHNT and CDR2 is FRNRAP in the germline V gene. CDR3: CASGLFTLAGGPHTQYF. CDR3 sequence (DNA): TGTGCTAGTGGTTTGTTCACTCTAGCGGGAGGGCCTCATACGCAGTATTTT.

The CDR3 DNA reads as TGTGCCAGCAGCCATTCAACAGGTCAGCCCCAGCATTTT. Protein sequence: CASSHSTGQPQHF. This chain joins TRBV4-2 and TRBJ1-5; weak D call: TRBD1 (5 bases). V gave up 3 bases and J gave up 6 bases, with 9 bases separating them. Germline V lookup: CDR1 LGHNA, CDR2 YNFKEQ. CDR3 length: 13 amino acids.

This clonotype was counted a few times. The chain recombines TRBV9 with TRBJ2-5, with D unclear. Between the trimmed V and J ends, which lost 3 bases and 1 base, there was a span of 13 bases. The germline V gene encodes CDR1 SGDLS and CDR2 YYNGEE. This CDR3 region has 15 residues. The chain's CDR3 is CASSASYSPQETQYF. The CDR3 DNA is TGTGCCAGCAGCGCCTCCTACAGTCCCCAAGAGACCCAGTACTTC.

The V gene is TRBV7-2, the J gene TRBJ2-5; no clear D. The J call is doubtful: the DNA matches TRBJ2-7 better. Germline values: CDR1 SGHTA, CDR2 FQGNSA. The CDR3 spans 15 residues. In DNA form, the CDR3 reads TGTGCCAGCAGCTTAGTTGGGGTAGAACGGAACGAGCAGTACTTC. It specifies CASSLVGVERNEQYF.

The chain employs TRBV4-3 and TRBJ2-3, with TRBD2 matching over 11 bases. CDR1 and CDR2 (germline): LGHNA, YSLEER. The CDR3 sequence is 18 residues long. The trim removed 0 bases at V and 7 bases at J, leaving 12 bases unmatched. CDR3: CASSQDWKTSGMFNTQYF. The CDR3 bases are TGCGCCAGCAGCCAAGATTGGAAGACTAGCGGGATGTTCAATACGCAGTATTTT.

The chain uses TRBV7-2 and TRBJ2-3, with 13 bases matching TRBD2. The CDR3 is made up of 18 amino acids. V lost 0 bases to trimming and J lost 2 bases; unmatched junction nucleotides: 5. Germline CDR1 is SGHTA and CDR2 is FQGNSA. The CDR3 DNA reads as TGTGCCAGCAGCTTAGCGCGACTAGCGGGAGGTGTCACAGATACGCAGTATTTT. It translates to CASSLARLAGGVTDTQYF.

This clonotype was counted a few times. The rearrangement links TRBV7-2 to TRBJ2-7; perhaps TRBD1 as D (8 bases). Germline V gene data show CDR1 as SGHTA and CDR2 as FQGNSA. The germline V and J ends were trimmed by 3 bases and 7 bases, with 13 bases remaining between them. This CDR3 contains 13 residues. Here the CDR3 DNA reads TGTGCCAGCAGCTTCAGGGGGCGGGGGGAGCAGTACTTC. Amino acids: CASSFRGRGEQYF.

This clonotype has only a few counts. The genes are TRBV20-1 and TRBJ2-3, with 8 bases that match TRBD2. The germline V gene encodes CDR1 DFQATT and CDR2 SNEGSKA (reference sequence). There are 15 residues in the CDR3. V shed 0 bases and J 3 bases; nucleotides not matched to a gene: 5. CDR3 amino acids: CSARDQAGVTDTQYF. The CDR3 DNA reads as TGCAGTGCTAGAGATCAAGCGGGAGTGACAGATACGCAGTATTTT.

V and J are TRBV30 and TRBJ1-1, with 7 bases that match TRBD1. This CDR3 is built from 12 residues. CDR1 and CDR2 (germline): GTSNPN, SVGIG (reference sequence). Germline trimming cut 3 bases from V and 11 bases from J; bases unmatched to any gene: 9. CDR3 bases: TGTGCCTGGAGGGAAGAGACAGGGTCGGCTTTCTTT. Its protein product is CAWREETGSAFF.

The V and J genes are TRBV2 and TRBJ2-4; D may be TRBD1 (6 bases). V dropped 8 bases and J dropped 8 bases, with 13 bases sitting between them. The germline CDR1 and CDR2 sequences are SNHLY and FYNNEI. The CDR3 runs to 12 residues. CDR3 nucleotide sequence: TGTGCCAGCCAGGGGTTAGGAGACATTCAGTACTTC. Protein: CASQGLGDIQYF.

The genes are TRBV20-1 and TRBJ2-5; D remains unclear. The J call may be incorrect, as the DNA end agrees better with TRBJ2-7. The germline gives CDR1 DFQATT, CDR2 SNEGSKA (reference sequence). The CDR3 has 15 amino acids. CDR3 in amino acids: CSARGLGIGLYEQYF. CDR3 in DNA: TGCAGTGCTAGGGGCCTGGGGATAGGGCTCTACGAGCAGTACTTC.

J is TRBJ2-1 and V is TRBV5-1; D possibly corresponds to TRBD1 (5 bases). The end of the DNA aligns better with TRBJ2-7, so the J call may be wrong. The germline gives CDR1 SGHRS, CDR2 YFSETQ. CDR3 length: 15 residues. DNA of the CDR3: TGCGCCAGCAGAATTAGACAGAGCTCGGACAATGAGCAGTACTTC. This sequence encodes CASRIRQSSDNEQYF.

This clonotype was seen a handful of times. The chain links TRBV28 to TRBJ2-5, with 12 positions matching TRBD2. Per germline, CDR1 MDHEN and CDR2 SYDVKM. Trimming at V came to 5 bases and at J to 7 bases, leaving 8 bases not matched to a gene. The CDR3 is made up of 15 amino acids. The DNA for the CDR3 is TGTGCCAGCAGTGAAATGACTAGCGGGAGCAGGACCCAGTACTTC. It translates to CASSEMTSGSRTQYF.

A note on this clonotype: A read error may produce the germline difference seen at one junction end. V and J are TRBV24-1 and TRBJ2-1; the D gene is possibly TRBD1 (6 bases). There are 14 residues in the CDR3. Germline V lookup: CDR1 KGHDR, CDR2 SFDVKD. CDR3 loop: CATSGQETYNKQFF. CDR3 sequence (DNA): TGTGCCACCAGTGGACAGGAGACCTACAATAAGCAGTTCTTC.

V and J are TRBV5-1 and TRBJ2-3; D not certain. Per the germline V gene, CDR1 is SGHRS and CDR2 is YFSETQ. V was clipped by 4 bases and J by 4 bases, with 13 bases between them. The CDR3 loop spans 14 amino acids. CDR3 sequence reads: CASSVSRMADTQYF. CDR3 coding DNA: TGCGCCAGCAGCGTCAGCAGGATGGCAGATACGCAGTATTTT.

In DNA, the CDR3 is TGTGCCAGCAGCCTAGCCGAGACAGGGACGGGAAAAAGAGAAAAACTGTTTTTT. Translated: CASSLAETGTGKREKLFF. The rearrangement uses TRBV4-2 and TRBJ1-4; 7 bases fit TRBD1. V gave up 4 bases and J gave up 8 bases; unmatched junction bases: 19. Per the germline V gene, CDR1 is LGHNA and CDR2 is YNFKEQ. The CDR3 covers 18 residues.

The rearrangement joins TRBV20-1 to TRBJ2-2; 9 bases align to TRBD2. From germline, CDR1 is DFQATT and CDR2 SNEGSKA (reference sequence). The CDR3 has 15 residues. With 0 bases clipped from V and 3 bases from J, the junction kept 2 bases outside the gene matches. CDR3 amino acids: CSAREKRGDTGELFF. The CDR3 DNA reads TGCAGTGCTAGAGAGAAGCGGGGGGACACCGGGGAGCTGTTTTTT.